This T cell receptor (beta chain) originates from a study of T cell changes during pregnancy in multiple sclerosis. TCRdb keeps only in-frame clones here, not all; method: immunoSEQ multiplex PCR. The sample contains 35,000 to 50,000 clones, about 87% of which appear only once. The TCR originated in a female donor with multiple sclerosis, enrolled in a pregnancy study. Sequences were derived from CD4+ T cells from peripheral blood mononuclear cells, sampled in the second trimester of pregnancy.

The CDR3 nucleotides read TGTGCCAGCAGCCAAGATCAGAATAGCGGGAGGTCAGAGACCCAGTACTTC. Translating it yields CASSQDQNSGRSETQYF. The chain recombines TRBV14 with TRBJ2-5, with TRBD2 matching over 10 bases. Germline loops: CDR1 SGHDN, CDR2 FVKESK. This CDR3 has 17 amino acids. Trimming cost V 0 bases and J 4 bases; bases outside gene matches: 8.